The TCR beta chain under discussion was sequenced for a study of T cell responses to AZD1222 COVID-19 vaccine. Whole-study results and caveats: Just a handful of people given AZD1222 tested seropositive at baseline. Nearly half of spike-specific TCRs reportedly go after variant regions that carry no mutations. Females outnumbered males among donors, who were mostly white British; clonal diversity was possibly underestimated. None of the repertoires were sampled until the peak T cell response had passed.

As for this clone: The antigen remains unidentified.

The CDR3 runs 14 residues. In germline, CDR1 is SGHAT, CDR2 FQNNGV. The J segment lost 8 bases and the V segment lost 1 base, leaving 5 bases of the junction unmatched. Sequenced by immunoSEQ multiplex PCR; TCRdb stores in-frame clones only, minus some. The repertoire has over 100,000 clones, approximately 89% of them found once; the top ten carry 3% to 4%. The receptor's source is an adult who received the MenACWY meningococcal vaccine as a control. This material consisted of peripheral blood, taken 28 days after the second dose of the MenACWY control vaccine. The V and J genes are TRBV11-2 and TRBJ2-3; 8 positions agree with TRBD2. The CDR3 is CASSLAGGPGTQYF. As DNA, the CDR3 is TGTGCCAGCAGCTTAGCGGGGGGGCCGGGTACGCAGTATTTT.